This T cell receptor beta chain was profiled in a study of OX40 agonist ivuxolimab in advanced cancers. The V and J ends lost 0 bases and 2 bases, in that order; junction bases with no gene match: 2. CDR1 and CDR2 (germline): SGHDT, YYEEEE. The length of the CDR3 is 15 residues. The repertoire was sequenced with immunoSEQ multiplex PCR; TCRdb's copy has only in-frame clones and lacks some. The repertoire holds tens of thousands of clones, with over 75% as singletons. This clone was detected once. The identical CDR3 is also encoded by other nucleotide sequences in the sample. The source material was CD4+ or CD8+ T cells sorted from blood, sampled in a trial of the OX40 agonist ivuxolimab. This rearrangement joins TRBV5-6 to TRBJ1-5; TRBD1 matches 7 bases. The sequence was collected from an adult with an advanced solid tumor such as melanoma, head and neck, liver or kidney cancer. The CDR3, as DNA: TGTGCCAGCAGCTTGGCCACAGGGGGCAATCAGCCCCAGCATTTT. Translated, it gives CASSLATGGNQPQHF.